The clone carrying this TCR beta chain was found many times. Its antigen remains unknown. Trimming cost V 4 bases and J 0 bases, with 16 bases left between them. The CDR3 covers 17 residues. The germline gives CDR1 SEHNR, CDR2 FQNEAQ (reference sequence). The data were taken from a study of glioma-infiltrating T cells. Regarding the study as a whole: Gliomas, especially low-grade, showed above-expected tissue-blood divergence; non-neoplastic patients showed below.

Amplification of TCR alpha and beta CDR3 regions from RNA used iRepertoire nested multiplex PCR. Input was about 95-400 ng of tissue mRNA or PBMC total RNA. A single record per CDR3 protein comes from TCRdb applying MiXCR to the multiplex PCR reads. This sample has approximately 190,000 distinct CDR3 sequences, with 30% to 40% found just once. The sample comprised glioma tissue, nonneoplastic brain tissue, or PBMCs (not recorded which). This chain uses TRBV7-9 with TRBJ1-5; D gene ambiguous. The receptor was isolated from a human donor with low-grade glioma or glioblastoma, undergoing nonglioma brain surgery, or in good health (not recorded which). The CDR3 DNA reads as TGTGCCAGCAGCTCCTCGGTAGGGTCCTATAGCAATCAGCCCCAGCATTTT. It is translated as CASSSSVGSYSNQPQHF.